This T cell receptor (beta chain) was recovered during a study of T cell responses to AZD1222 COVID-19 vaccine (dated by TCRdb to 2020 to 2023). For the wider study: AZD1222 recipients with second doses at about 4 weeks or about 12 weeks were pooled, because spike-specific TCR depth and breadth did not differ between schedules. A total of about 230 trial participants underwent TCR sequencing, of whom about 200 received two doses of AZD1222 and around 25 received two doses of the MenACWY control vaccine. Trial participants were enrolled into age subgroups of 18-55, 56-69 and 70-plus years, which contained roughly 140, 27 and 60 TCR-sequenced participants, respectively. General findings and caveats noted by the study authors: CD4 TCRs associated with the vaccine covered the entire spike protein, and the dominant responses were in regions 160-218 and 743-854. Because no samples from the day 14 peak response were available, repertoires could be characterized only after the peak T cell response. Reportedly, almost half of the unique spike-specific TCRs recognized epitopes lying outside the regions that are mutated in the B.1.351 and B.1.1.7 variants. Participants were mostly white British and included more females than males, and it was suggested by the authors that clonal diversity may have been underestimated. After two AZD1222 doses, both the breadth and the depth of spike-specific TCRs were significantly higher than at day 0 and than in MenACWY recipients. Conclusions about previously exposed vaccinees were limited because only 6 or 7 AZD1222 recipients were SARS-CoV-2 seropositive at baseline. The 56-69-year group was small, and its depth increase did not reach significance, likely because of low power.

Explained via the paper, the time point label denotes: baseline before first vaccination. Vaccinee samples were obtained from the UK trials COV001 and COV002, which included a single-blind randomized controlled phase 2/3 trial of AZD1222 (ChAdOx1 nCoV-19) in healthy adults. For TCRbeta chain sequencing, PBMC samples were collected from trial participants at day 0 and at day 28 after the second dose. The CDR3 regions of human TCRbeta chains were analyzed by immunosequencing. The paper's data handling went like this. TCRs in the repertoires were compared against a reference library of SARS-CoV-2-specific TCRs that had been generated with the MIRA antigen-specificity platform. Breadth was defined as the fraction of unique TCRs that were SARS-CoV-2-associated. Depth was defined as the fraction of total T cells that were SARS-CoV-2-associated. Each spike-specific TCR was assigned to its reactive spike region and to a CD4 or CD8 class using the MIRA data. Log10-transformed breadth and depth values were compared by one-way ANOVA with Sidak's multiple comparisons tests. Held by TCRdb, this immuneACCESS table contains in-frame sequences only and omits some clones. Under half of the omission traces to an unresolved V gene where checked; the cause of the rest is unknown. The V and J calls and clone size are taken from that table; D and trimming were inferred from the DNA. In this sample the table shows about 98,000 clones, 86% of which occur a single time. Approximately 5% of the sample lies in the top ten.

As concerns this clone: Its specific antigen is unknown. No base qualities exist here, and no much larger clone lies one base off it.

V lost 1 base and J lost 1 base, and the count of bases not matched to a germline gene is 4. Taken from the germline V gene (reference sequence), the CDR1 and CDR2 loops are MNHNY and SVGAGI. The cysteine opens and the phenylalanine closes a CDR3 of 16 amino acids. The CDR3 DNA has 48 bases and is translated from base 1. This material consisted of peripheral blood, taken on day 0 of AZD1222 vaccination. The chain is made from TRBV6-6 and TRBJ1-5; a stretch of 7 junction bases matches TRBD1. The sequence came from an adult in good health. The base sequence is TGTGCCAGCAGTTACTTGGGACAGACCAGCAATCAGCCCCAGCATTTT. This codes for CASSYLGQTSNQPQHF.